These T cell receptor beta chains were read from a single sample in a study of neoadjuvant anti-PD-1 for oral cavity cancer. The method was immunoSEQ multiplex PCR; TCRdb's version includes in-frame clones alone and lacks a portion of them. Here the sample spans about 9,300 clones, around 75% being singletons. The sequencing used PBMCs, collected after nivolumab (anti-PD-1) treatment. These receptors all come from a person aged 40 to 85 with oral cavity squamous cell carcinoma. The CDR3 runs from the conserved cysteine through the conserved F or W. Each record gives: clone size, V gene, J gene, D gene, CDR3 DNA, CDR3 protein. The D gene is left open where the match is weak. Clone size is shown for a subset of rows, as once, few, many or a class of expanded clone.

size: .
V: TRBV18
J: TRBJ2-2
D: TRBD1
DNA: TGTGCCAGCTCACCGGGGACAGACAACACCGGGGAGCTGTTTTTT
CDR3: CASSPGTDNTGELFF

size: .
V: TRBV7-8
J: TRBJ2-3
D: .
DNA: TGTGCCAGCAGCCCGGGACTCCGAGGCACAGATACGCAGTATTTT
CDR3: CASSPGLRGTDTQYF

size: .
V: TRBV30
J: TRBJ1-1
D: .
DNA: TGTGCCTGGGATCTACGGAGGTTGGCGAACACTGAAGCTTTCTTT
CDR3: CAWDLRRLANTEAFF

size: few
V: TRBV14
J: TRBJ2-2
D: .
DNA: TGTGCCAGCAGCCAAGCAATCTTGACCGGGGAGCTGTTTTTT
CDR3: CASSQAILTGELFF

size: .
V: TRBV10-3
J: TRBJ1-1
D: .
DNA: TGTGCCATCAGTGAGATTCGGGGGCGGAACACTGAAGCTTTCTTT
CDR3: CAISEIRGRNTEAFF

size: .
V: TRBV6-5
J: TRBJ2-1
D: TRBD1
DNA: TGTGCCAGCAGTTACCGCCAGGGGGCACGAGGGAATGAGCAGTTCTTC
CDR3: CASSYRQGARGNEQFF

size: .
V: TRBV7-9
J: TRBJ2-1
D: .
DNA: TGTGCCAGCAGCTTTACCATGGCGGGAAGCTACAATGAGCAGTTCTTC
CDR3: CASSFTMAGSYNEQFF

size: .
V: TRBV27
J: TRBJ2-3
D: TRBD1
DNA: TGTGCCAGCAGCTTCCGACAGGGCTTCACAGATACGCAGTATTTT
CDR3: CASSFRQGFTDTQYF

size: once
V: TRBV19
J: TRBJ1-2
D: .
DNA: TGTGCCAGTAGAACCCGACAGCCCGGGGCGAGGGGCTACACCTTC
CDR3: CASRTRQPGARGYTF

size: .
V: TRBV27
J: TRBJ1-4
D: .
DNA: TGTGCCAGCAGTCCCTCCCGGACAAGAAGCGAAAAACTGTTTTTT
CDR3: CASSPSRTRSEKLFF

size: once
V: TRBV5-4
J: TRBJ2-7
D: .
DNA: TGTGCCAGCAGCCCGAGGGGGGGCTCCTCAGGGGAGCAGTACTTC
CDR3: CASSPRGGSSGEQYF

size: .
V: TRBV6-5
J: TRBJ1-1
D: .
DNA: TGTGCCAGCTCTCTTTTCGGGGGGGGCACTGAAGCTTTCTTT
CDR3: CASSLFGGGTEAFF

size: .
V: TRBV25-1
J: TRBJ2-2
D: TRBD1
DNA: TGTGCCAGCAGTGAAGAATACGACAGGGTGAACACCGGGGAGCTGTTTTTT
CDR3: CASSEEYDRVNTGELFF

size: few
V: TRBV6-1
J: TRBJ2-2
D: .
DNA: TGTGCCAGCCGGGCACCGCGGGATTCCGGGGAGCTGTTTTTT
CDR3: CASRAPRDSGELFF

size: .
V: TRBV4-1
J: TRBJ1-3
D: .
DNA: TGCGCCAGCAGCCAAGAGGCGGCCATCTCTGGAAACACCATATATTTT
CDR3: CASSQEAAISGNTIYF

size: few
V: TRBV7-9
J: TRBJ1-1
D: .
DNA: TGTGCCAGCAGTGACGTCCAGGGGAACACTGAAGCTTTCTTT
CDR3: CASSDVQGNTEAFF